The 18 T cell receptor beta chains in this list originate from one sample, sequenced in a study of blood T cells in healthy people across ages. A second roughly 7 to 12 cycle PCR used barcoded and J-beta primers. TCRdb reprocessed the 5' RACE reads with MiXCR, giving one entry per CDR3 protein. The profile covers approximately 770,000 distinct CDR3 sequences, with 58% appearing a single time and 20% to 25% taken by the ten largest. The sequenced sample consisted of blood. These receptors came from a man in his thirties or forties in good health.

The chain combines TRBV13 with TRBJ2-5; 13 bases align to TRBD2. V lost 4 bases to trimming and J lost 4 bases; unmatched junction nucleotides: 6. This CDR3 contains 16 residues. Germline lookup yields CDR1 PRHDT and CDR2 FYEKMQ (reference sequence). CDR3 in amino acids: CASSSRTSGSIETQYF. CDR3 DNA sequence: TGTGCCAGCAGCTCAAGGACTAGCGGGAGTATAGAGACCCAGTACTTC. Supplemented by reference TRBV13 and TRBJ2-5, the full variable domain reads AAGVIQSPRHLIKEKRETATLKCYPIPRHDTVYWYQQGPGQDPQFLISFYEKMQSDKGSIPDRFSAQQFSDYHSELNMSSLELGDSALYFCASSSRTSGSIETQYFGPGTRLLVL.

This clonotype was seen a few times. The rearrangement joins TRBV10-3 to TRBJ2-1, with TRBD1 matching over 7 bases. The CDR3 runs 14 residues. Germline CDR1 is ENHRY and CDR2 is SYGVKD. V lost 2 bases and J lost 5; bases outside the gene matches: 3. The CDR3 DNA reads as TGTGCCATCAGTGAGCGGACAGGAAACAATGAGCAGTTCTTC. The encoded protein is CAISERTGNNEQFF.

In this sample, this clonotype turned up a few times. The rearrangement uses TRBV4-2 and TRBJ2-7; a possible D gene is TRBD1 (6 bases). The CDR3 is 16 amino acids. From germline, CDR1 is LGHNA and CDR2 YNFKEQ. Trimming removed 0 bases at V and 6 bases at J, with 18 bases between. The CDR3 DNA reads as TGTGCCAGCAGCCAAGATCCCAGGGGTCGGTATGGCGAGCAGTACTTC. Translation gives CASSQDPRGRYGEQYF.

CDR3 residues: CASSPGGGLANEKLFF. In nucleotides, the CDR3 is TGTGCCAGCAGTCCGGGAGGGGGATTGGCTAATGAAAAACTGTTTTTT. The chain is built from TRBV7-2 and TRBJ1-4; maybe TRBD1 (6 bases). Germline V gene sequence: CDR1 SGHTA, CDR2 FQGNSA. V dropped 6 bases and J dropped 3 bases, with 17 bases sitting between them. The CDR3 sequence is 16 residues long.

This clonotype was seen a few times. J is TRBJ2-7 and V is TRBV20-1; D is undetermined. Germline CDR1 DFQATT, CDR2 SNEGSKA (reference sequence). This CDR3 is 12 amino acids long. Trimming took 0 bases from V and 5 from J, leaving 8 bases between them. The CDR3 spells CSARDSIDEQYF. The CDR3 DNA reads TGCAGTGCTAGAGATTCCATAGACGAGCAGTACTTC.

V and J are TRBV10-3 and TRBJ2-3, with TRBD2 matching over 9 bases. The V gene's germline CDR1 is ENHRY and CDR2 SYGVKD. This CDR3 contains 17 residues. V gave up 0 bases and J gave up 2 bases; unmatched junction bases: 6. CDR3 in DNA: TGTGCCATCAGTGAGTCAAGGACTAGCGATTTCACAGATACGCAGTATTTT. Its translation is CAISESRTSDFTDTQYF.

As for this clonotype: One end of the junction does not line up with germline, which may come from a read error. The V call is TRBV6-5, the J call TRBJ2-7; no clear D. The better agreement between TRBJ2-4 and the DNA end casts doubt on the J call. CDR3 size: 12 residues. Germline lookup yields CDR1 MNHEY and CDR2 SVGAGI. CDR3 sequence reads: CVSSYTQNIQYF. The DNA for the CDR3 is TGTGTCAGCAGTTACACCCAAAACATTCAGTACTTC.

The chain recombines TRBV6-5 with TRBJ2-3, with 11 bases lining up with TRBD2. The CDR3 sequence is 15 residues long. V shed 6 bases, J shed 6 bases, and the junction held 8 bases outside the gene matches. Germline lookup yields CDR1 MNHEY and CDR2 SVGAGI. CDR3 in DNA: TGTGCCAGCAGCTTTAGCGGGAGGGCCCCTGATACGCAGTATTTT. This translates into CASSFSGRAPDTQYF.

This chain uses TRBV10-3 with TRBJ2-3, with 7 bases that match TRBD2. CDR3 length equals 13 residues. The V gene's germline CDR1 is ENHRY and CDR2 SYGVKD. The junction had 4 bases not matched to a gene; V was cut back by 8 bases and J by 2 bases. The CDR3 coding sequence is TGTGCCATCGGGGCGGGAGACACAGATACGCAGTATTTT. Translating it yields CAIGAGDTDTQYF.

In this sample, this clonotype turned up a few times. The V gene is TRBV29-1, the J gene TRBJ1-2; 10 bases line up with TRBD1. Germline values: CDR1 SQVTM, CDR2 ANQGSEA. Trimming took 7 bases from V and 4 from J; bases not matched to a gene: 6. This CDR3 has 13 residues. The CDR3 here is CSAQGQGSYGYTF. CDR3 bases: TGCAGCGCCCAGGGACAGGGGAGCTATGGCTACACCTTC.

This clonotype has only a few counts. The chain has TRBV20-1 and TRBJ2-7; maybe TRBD2 (5 bases). The CDR3 has 14 amino acids. CDR1 is DFQATT, CDR2 SNEGSKA, per germline (reference sequence). Deletions cut 2 bases from V and 2 bases from J, with 13 bases between. The CDR3 is CSARSDLGTYEQYF. DNA of the CDR3: TGCAGTGCTAGATCGGACCTCGGGACCTACGAGCAGTACTTC.

The chain has TRBV20-1 and TRBJ2-5; 15 bases align to TRBD2. The germline V gene has CDR1 DFQATT and CDR2 SNEGSKA (reference sequence). Trimming at V came to 2 bases and at J to 5 bases, leaving 15 bases not matched to a gene. The CDR3 spans 19 residues. CDR3 bases: TGCAGTGCTAGACGATGGGGACTAGCGGGGGGCCCGGGTGGGGAGACCCAGTACTTC. It specifies CSARRWGLAGGPGGETQYF.

This chain connects TRBV29-1 to TRBJ1-1; D remains ambiguous. Trimming took off 5 bases at V and 7 bases at J, with 11 bases between the two ends. CDR1 SQVTM and CDR2 ANQGSEA come from the germline V gene. The CDR3 contains 11 residues. The DNA of the CDR3 is TGCAGCGTTTGGTTGGGTCATGAAGCTTTCTTT. It specifies CSVWLGHEAFF.

The sample holds a few counts of this clonotype. The CDR3 region is CSASTSGTDYEQYF. Written as DNA, the CDR3 is TGCAGTGCTTCAACTAGCGGGACGGACTACGAGCAGTACTTC. The rearrangement joins TRBV20-1 to TRBJ2-7; TRBD2 matches 10 bases. Germline V gives CDR1 DFQATT, CDR2 SNEGSKA (reference sequence). The CDR3 consists of 14 residues. V was pared by 5 bases and J by 3 bases, with 7 bases of the junction left unmatched.

The gene calls are TRBV20-1 and TRBJ2-7; tentative D call: TRBD2 (6 bases). V was cut by 5 bases and J by 7 bases, with 21 bases left in between. This CDR3 is built from 14 residues. In germline, CDR1 is DFQATT, CDR2 SNEGSKA (reference sequence). Here the CDR3 DNA reads TGCAGTGCTCTCGGGGGAGGACAAGGATGGGAGCAGTACTTC. This gives the protein CSALGGGQGWEQYF.

V gene TRBV19 combines with J gene TRBJ2-7; 7 nucleotides agree with TRBD2. From germline, CDR1 is LNHDA and CDR2 SQIVND (reference sequence). The V segment lost 7 bases and the J segment 7 bases; nucleotides outside the gene matches: 10. CDR3 length: 13 residues. CDR3 coding DNA: TGTGCCAGTAAGATAGCGGGTGGGGATGAGCAGTACTTC. Translated, it gives CASKIAGGDEQYF.

The chain employs TRBV2 and TRBJ2-5; weak D call: TRBD1 (6 bases). V shed 5 bases and J shed 2 bases, with 15 bases lying between them. CDR1 and CDR2 from the germline V gene are SNHLY and FYNNEI. The length of the CDR3 is 15 residues. CDR3 loop: CASSFGQTQQETQYF. The CDR3 coding sequence is TGTGCCAGCAGTTTCGGACAGACGCAACAAGAGACCCAGTACTTC.

This clonotype was counted ten times or more. The genes are TRBV5-1 and TRBJ1-2; D unresolved. The V end lost 0 bases, the J end lost 7 bases, and 13 bases lay between the germline ends. The CDR3 covers 14 residues. CDR1 SGHRS and CDR2 YFSETQ come from the germline V gene. The CDR3 protein is CASSLAVGSSGYTF. The CDR3 coding sequence is TGCGCCAGCAGCTTGGCCGTCGGTTCATCTGGCTACACCTTC.